One sample yielded the 20 T cell receptor beta chains listed below, sequenced in a study of CD8 T cells in ankylosing spondylitis. Study results and caveats: A TCR beta motif of eight highly homologous variants appeared characteristic of ankylosing spondylitis blood.

TCRdb ran MiXCR on the 5' RACE reads and lists one entry per CDR3 protein. The sample includes fewer than 550,000 distinct CDR3 sequences, approximately 5.3% of them seen just once. For these TCRs, the target antigens are not known. The material sequenced was blood, either unsorted or a sorted T cell fraction (not recorded which). The origin of the receptors is a male donor with ankylosing spondylitis.

A remark on this clonotype: This clone may be a read error of a much larger clone one base away. CDR3 amino acids: CSVEPTSGAVNEQFF. In DNA form, the CDR3 reads TGCAGCGTTGAACCTACTAGCGGGGCGGTCAATGAGCAGTTCTTC. V and J are TRBV29-1 and TRBJ2-1; 10 bases are a match to TRBD2. V shed 2 bases and J 6 bases; nucleotides not matched to a gene: 7. The CDR3 is 15 amino acids. Germline V gene lookup returns CDR1 SQVTM and CDR2 ANQGSEA.

This clonotype appeared many times. V and J are TRBV6-6 and TRBJ2-7, with a tentative D call TRBD2 (6 bases). This CDR3 region has 11 residues. Trimming took 6 bases from V and 5 from J, leaving 8 bases between them. Germline lookup yields CDR1 MNHNY and CDR2 SVGAGI (reference sequence). The CDR3 here is CASRSGDEQYF. In DNA, the CDR3 is TGTGCCAGCAGGTCGGGGGACGAGCAGTACTTC.

This clonotype has a count of ten or more. This rearrangement joins TRBV20-1 to TRBJ2-7; D could derive from TRBD1 or TRBD2 (5 bases each). The CDR3 covers 13 residues. Trimming took 6 bases from V and 6 from J, leaving 18 bases between them. Germline CDR1 is DFQATT and CDR2 is SNEGSKA (reference sequence). The CDR3 bases are TGCAGTGCCCAGGGTGAGGGGTGGGTCGAGCAGTACTTC. Its translation is CSAQGEGWVEQYF.

For this clonotype: A clone one base away is much larger, so this may be a read error. This chain uses TRBV7-6 with TRBJ2-1; no reliable D call. CDR1 and CDR2 from the germline V gene are SGHVS and FNYEAQ. The CDR3 runs 15 residues. Between the trimmed V and J ends, which lost 0 bases and 9 bases, there was a span of 15 bases. The CDR3 sequence is CASSLAFSVLGEQFF. CDR3 nucleotide sequence: TGTGCCAGCAGCTTAGCATTTTCGGTTTTGGGTGAGCAGTTCTTC.

The table lists this clonotype with many counts. The chain combines TRBV20-1 with TRBJ1-2; perhaps TRBD1 as D (6 bases). The germline V gene encodes CDR1 DFQATT and CDR2 SNEGSKA (reference sequence). V lost 3 bases to trimming and J lost 2 bases, with 13 bases between them. CDR3 length: 14 amino acids. The CDR3 sequence: CSASSRDTNYGYTF. CDR3 nucleotide sequence: TGCAGTGCTAGTTCCCGGGACACCAACTATGGCTACACCTTC.

At least ten counts were recorded for this clonotype. CDR3 in DNA: TGTGCCAGCAGCGATTTGGTACAATCTAATACGCAGTATTTT. This gives the protein CASSDLVQSNTQYF. The V gene is TRBV7-2, the J gene TRBJ2-3; D uncertain. V was clipped by 5 bases and J by 7 bases, with 16 bases between them. This CDR3 is 14 amino acids long. CDR1 is SGHTA and CDR2 is FQGNSA in the germline V gene.

This clonotype showed up many times. V usage is TRBV20-1 and J usage is TRBJ1-1, with D unclear. Germline CDR1 and CDR2: DFQATT and SNEGSKA (reference sequence). V was cut by 6 bases and J by 0 bases, with 11 bases left in between. The CDR3 contains 13 residues. The CDR3 sequence is CSAAQPMNTEAFF. The CDR3 nucleotides are TGCAGTGCGGCACAGCCTATGAACACTGAAGCTTTCTTT.

This clonotype was counted only a few times. The CDR3 reads CASSVGLRLAASTDTQYF. CDR3 nucleotides: TGTGCCAGCAGCGTGGGATTGCGGTTAGCGGCTAGCACAGATACGCAGTATTTT. The chain joins TRBV11-1 to TRBJ2-3, with a possible D match to TRBD2 (6 bases). Trimming took off 5 bases at V and 0 bases at J, with 21 bases between the two ends. Germline V gene lookup returns CDR1 SGHAT and CDR2 FQDESV (reference sequence). The CDR3 loop spans 18 amino acids.

This chain connects TRBV7-2 to TRBJ2-7; TRBD2 matches 10 bases. The germline V gene has CDR1 SGHTA and CDR2 FQGNSA. J lost 4 bases, V lost 2 bases, and 5 bases had no gene match. The length of the CDR3 is 15 residues. The CDR3 nucleotides read TGTGCCAGCAGCTTAACTAGCGGGAAAGGGTACGAGCAGTACTTC. Amino acid sequence: CASSLTSGKGYEQYF.

The sample holds many counts of this clonotype. The chain couples TRBV11-1 to TRBJ1-2, with D maybe TRBD1 (5 bases). Deletions cut 1 base from V and 0 bases from J, with 18 bases between. The CDR3 is 18 amino acids. Looked up from germline, CDR1 is SGHAT and CDR2 is FQDESV (reference sequence). The CDR3 region is CASSLGKWGGPSNYGYTF. The CDR3 coding sequence is TGTGCCAGCAGCTTAGGAAAGTGGGGCGGCCCATCTAACTATGGCTACACCTTC.

This clonotype was found many times. The chain couples TRBV4-3 to TRBJ2-1; D is unclear. Germline V CDR1 and CDR2: LGHNA, YSLEER. This CDR3 has 13 amino acids. Trimming stripped 1 base from V and 9 bases from J, with 10 bases between. For the CDR3, the DNA is TGCGCCAGCAGCCAAGCCTCCTTGGGTGAGCAGTTCTTC. Residues: CASSQASLGEQFF.

This clonotype was counted at least ten times. The chain couples TRBV20-1 to TRBJ2-1; 7 nucleotides agree with TRBD1. V lost 6 bases, J lost 8 bases, and 13 bases stayed unmatched. CDR3 length equals 14 residues. Germline V gene data show CDR1 as DFQATT and CDR2 as SNEGSKA (reference sequence). CDR3: CSATQGDARDEQFF. The DNA of the CDR3 is TGCAGTGCAACTCAGGGGGACGCCAGGGATGAGCAGTTCTTC.

The V gene is TRBV4-1, the J gene TRBJ2-7, with 8 bases identical to TRBD2. This CDR3 is built from 18 residues. V was clipped by 0 bases and J by 0 bases; unmatched bases: 10. Germline CDR1 and CDR2: MGHRA and YSYEKL. The CDR3 nucleotides are TGCGCCAGCAGCCAAGAATTAATGGCACTAGCGGACTCCTACGAGCAGTACTTC. Its translation is CASSQELMALADSYEQYF.

This clonotype was detected ten times or more. The genes are TRBV10-2 and TRBJ1-2; 8 bases are shared with TRBD1. Germline CDR1 WSHSY, CDR2 SAAADI. The CDR3 loop spans 16 amino acids. The J segment lost 3 bases and the V segment lost 8 bases, leaving 14 bases of the junction unmatched. The CDR3 loop reads CASRTGTGRVDYGYTF. The CDR3 DNA reads TGCGCCAGCCGAACCGGGACAGGAAGAGTCGACTATGGCTACACCTTC.

This clonotype was seen repeatedly, ten times or more. This rearrangement joins TRBV6-4 to TRBJ2-1; possible D gene TRBD2, 7 bases. V shed 6 bases and J shed 2 bases, with 17 bases lying between them. This CDR3 spans 16 amino acids. Germline V gene lookup returns CDR1 MRHNA and CDR2 SNTAGT. The CDR3 reads CASSDQGRGTYNEQFF. Here the CDR3 DNA reads TGTGCCAGCAGCGATCAGGGGCGGGGGACCTACAATGAGCAGTTCTTC.

This clonotype was counted many times. One end of the junction is discordant with germline, which a read error may explain. V is TRBV15 and J is TRBJ2-1; 7 bases are a match to TRBD1. CDR3 length: 12 amino acids. Germline assignment: CDR1 LNHNV and CDR2 YYDKDF (reference sequence). The CDR3 is CATSLTGNGQFF. The CDR3 region has the DNA TGTGCCACCAGCTTGACAGGGAATGGGCAGTTCTTC.

This clonotype came up many times. The chain links TRBV5-1 to TRBJ2-7; 8 nucleotides line up with TRBD2. The CDR3 has 15 amino acids. Germline CDR1 reads SGHRS; CDR2 reads YFSETQ. V lost 7 bases to trimming and J lost 4 bases; unmatched junction nucleotides: 13. The CDR3 DNA is TGCGCCAGCTCTGAAGCCGGGACTAGACTATACGAGCAGTACTTC. The encoded protein is CASSEAGTRLYEQYF.

This clonotype was picked up many times. The chain employs TRBV10-3 and TRBJ2-6; D is ambiguous. Trimming cost V 7 bases and J 12 bases, with 22 bases left between them. This CDR3 spans 15 amino acids. Germline CDR1 and CDR2: ENHRY and SYGVKD. CDR3 sequence: CAIKHSDPSVSVLTF. CDR3 in DNA: TGTGCCATCAAGCACAGCGATCCCTCCGTGTCCGTCCTGACTTTC.

This clonotype was recorded a few times. This sequence joins TRBV24-1 and TRBJ2-5; D perhaps matches TRBD1 (5 bases). Germline V gene lookup returns CDR1 KGHDR and CDR2 SFDVKD. V was shortened by 0 bases and J by 4 bases, with 14 bases between the two germline ends. CDR3 length: 16 amino acids. CDR3 loop: CATSDLPRVGVETQYF. In DNA, the CDR3 is TGTGCCACCAGTGATTTGCCCAGGGTTGGTGTAGAGACCCAGTACTTC.

The chain carries TRBV27 and TRBJ1-3, with unresolved D. The CDR3 covers 15 residues. The V end was cut by 0 bases, the J end by 2 bases, with 8 bases between. Germline CDR1 is MNHEY and CDR2 is SMNVEV (reference sequence). CDR3 in amino acids: CASSLSGSPGNTIYF. CDR3 nucleotide sequence: TGTGCCAGCAGTTTATCTGGCAGTCCTGGAAACACCATATATTTT.